This entry is about one T cell receptor beta chain. Antigen: not known. This sample is drawn from a study of T cell clonotyping in hematopoietic cell transplantation. Study findings and constraints: After transplant, recipient diversity fell while pathologically expanded clonotypes grew through day 180. Few recipient clonotypes overlapped donors; over 95% were de novo at given depth.

Blood collection times were about day -28 and days 30, 100, 180 posttransplant. Profiled with immunoSEQ multiplex PCR; TCRdb holds only in-frame clones, not every one. The profile covers 1,400 to 1,500 clones, with around two thirds appearing a single time and around 30% taken by the ten largest. Germline CDR1 LGHNA, CDR2 YSLEER. With 3 bases removed from V and 5 bases from J, the gap between germline ends came to 22 bases. CDR3 length equals 18 residues. V is TRBV4-3 and J is TRBJ2-2; D uncertain. The sequence came from an older female patient who had an allogeneic stem cell transplant, so the T cells may come from the graft donor. Some clones in this sample may be carry-over from other donors' samples. Sequencing was performed on peripheral blood mononuclear cells, taken 100 days after allogeneic stem cell transplant. CDR3 protein: CASSQGGWAGQLTGELFF. In DNA, the CDR3 is TGCGCCAGCAGCCAGGGTGGGTGGGCAGGCCAACTAACCGGGGAGCTGTTTTTT.